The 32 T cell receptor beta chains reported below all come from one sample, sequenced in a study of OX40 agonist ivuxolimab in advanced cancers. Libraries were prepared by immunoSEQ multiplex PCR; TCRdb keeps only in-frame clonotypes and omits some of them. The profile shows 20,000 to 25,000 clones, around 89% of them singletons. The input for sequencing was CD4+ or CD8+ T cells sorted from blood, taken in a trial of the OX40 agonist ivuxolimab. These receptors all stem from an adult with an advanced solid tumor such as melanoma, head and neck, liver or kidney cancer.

The CDR3: CASTGVVGTGELFF. For the CDR3, the DNA is TGTGCCAGCACAGGGGTAGTTGGGACCGGGGAGCTGTTTTTT. The chain combines TRBV7-9 with TRBJ2-2, with a tentative D call TRBD1 (6 bases). Looked up from germline, CDR1 is SEHNR and CDR2 is FQNEAQ (reference sequence). This CDR3 has 14 residues. The germline V and J ends were trimmed by 7 bases and 5 bases, with 14 bases remaining between them.

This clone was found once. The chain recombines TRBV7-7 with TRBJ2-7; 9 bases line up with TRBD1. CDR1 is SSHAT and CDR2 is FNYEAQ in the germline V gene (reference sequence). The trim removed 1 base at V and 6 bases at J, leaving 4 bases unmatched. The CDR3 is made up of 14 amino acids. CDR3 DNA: TGTGCCAGCAGCTTAGGGACAGGGGTTGGCGAGCAGTACTTC. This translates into CASSLGTGVGEQYF.

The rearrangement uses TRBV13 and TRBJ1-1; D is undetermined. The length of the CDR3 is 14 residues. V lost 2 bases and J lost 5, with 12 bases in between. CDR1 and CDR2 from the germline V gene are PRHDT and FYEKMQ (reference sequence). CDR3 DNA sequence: TGTGCCAGCAGCTTATCAGCGCGATTGACTGAAGCTTTCTTT. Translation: CASSLSARLTEAFF.

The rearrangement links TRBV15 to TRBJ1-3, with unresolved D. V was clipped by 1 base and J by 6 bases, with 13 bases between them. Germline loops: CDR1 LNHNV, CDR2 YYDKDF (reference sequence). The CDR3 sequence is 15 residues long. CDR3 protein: CATSRALRPKNTIYF. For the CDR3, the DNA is TGTGCCACCAGCAGAGCTTTAAGACCGAAAAACACCATATATTTT. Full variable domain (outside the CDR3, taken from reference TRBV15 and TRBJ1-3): DAMVIQNPRYQVTQFGKPVTLSCSQTLNHNVMYWYQQKSSQAPKLLFHYYDKDFNNEADTPDNFQSRRPNTSFCFLDIRSPGLGDTAMYLCATSRALRPKNTIYFGEGSWLTVV.

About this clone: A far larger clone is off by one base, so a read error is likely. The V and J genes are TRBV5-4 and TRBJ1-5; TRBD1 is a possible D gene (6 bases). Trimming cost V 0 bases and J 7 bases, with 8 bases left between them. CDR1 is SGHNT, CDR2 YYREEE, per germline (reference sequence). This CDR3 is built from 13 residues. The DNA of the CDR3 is TGTGCCAGCAGCTTGGCAGGGGACCAGCCCCAGCATTTT. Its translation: CASSLAGDQPQHF.

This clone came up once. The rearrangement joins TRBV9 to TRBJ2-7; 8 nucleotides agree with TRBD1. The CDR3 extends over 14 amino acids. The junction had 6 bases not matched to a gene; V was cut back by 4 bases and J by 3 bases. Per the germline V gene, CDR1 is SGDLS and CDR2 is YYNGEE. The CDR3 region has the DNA TGTGCCAGCAGCCCTTGGACAGGGATCTACGAGCAGTACTTC. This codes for CASSPWTGIYEQYF.

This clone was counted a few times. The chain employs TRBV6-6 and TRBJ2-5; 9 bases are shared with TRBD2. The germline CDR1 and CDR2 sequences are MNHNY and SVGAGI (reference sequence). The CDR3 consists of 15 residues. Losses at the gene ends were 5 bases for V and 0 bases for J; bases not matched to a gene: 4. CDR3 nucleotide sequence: TGTGCCAGCAGTCCTAGCGGGGCTTACCAAGAGACCCAGTACTTC. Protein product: CASSPSGAYQETQYF.

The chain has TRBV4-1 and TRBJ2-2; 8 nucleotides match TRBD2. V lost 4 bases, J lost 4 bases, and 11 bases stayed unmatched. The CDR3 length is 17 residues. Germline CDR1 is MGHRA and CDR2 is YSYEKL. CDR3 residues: CASSPSASGSGTGELFF. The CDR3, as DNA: TGCGCCAGCAGCCCCAGCGCGAGCGGGAGTGGCACCGGGGAGCTGTTTTTT.

The CDR3 sequence is CASSQGQGYQPQHF. CDR3 sequence (DNA): TGCGCCAGCAGCCAAGGACAGGGATATCAGCCCCAGCATTTT. V is TRBV4-1 and J is TRBJ1-5; 7 nucleotides align to TRBD1. Germline CDR1 reads MGHRA; CDR2 reads YSYEKL. The V and J ends lost 1 base and 5 bases, in that order; junction bases with no gene match: 2. The CDR3 is made up of 14 amino acids.

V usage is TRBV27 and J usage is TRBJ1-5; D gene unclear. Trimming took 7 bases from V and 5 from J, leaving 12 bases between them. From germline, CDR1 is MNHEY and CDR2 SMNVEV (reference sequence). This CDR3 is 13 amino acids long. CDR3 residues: CASKGGVYQPQHF. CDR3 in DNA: TGTGCCAGCAAGGGTGGGGTTTATCAGCCCCAGCATTTT.

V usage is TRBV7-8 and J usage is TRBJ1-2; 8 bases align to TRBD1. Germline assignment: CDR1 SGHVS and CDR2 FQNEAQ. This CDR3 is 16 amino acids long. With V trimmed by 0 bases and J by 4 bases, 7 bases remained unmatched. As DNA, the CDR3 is TGTGCCAGCAGCTTAGCGAGCGCAGGGGGCGGCTATGGCTACACCTTC. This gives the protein CASSLASAGGGYGYTF.

CDR3 nucleotides: TGCGCCAGCAGCTTGGAGGGGTCTGCCTATGGCTACACCTTC. Its translation is CASSLEGSAYGYTF. This chain uses TRBV5-1 with TRBJ1-2; tentatively, D is TRBD1 (5 bases). CDR3 length equals 14 residues. V lost 0 bases, J lost 4 bases, and 10 bases lay in between. From germline, CDR1 is SGHRS and CDR2 YFSETQ.

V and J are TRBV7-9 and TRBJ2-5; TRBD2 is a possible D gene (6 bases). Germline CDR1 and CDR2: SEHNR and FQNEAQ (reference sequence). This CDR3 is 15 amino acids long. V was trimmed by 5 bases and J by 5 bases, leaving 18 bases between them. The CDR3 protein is CASSGTHGAVETQYF. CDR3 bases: TGTGCCAGCAGCGGGACTCACGGGGCGGTCGAGACCCAGTACTTC.

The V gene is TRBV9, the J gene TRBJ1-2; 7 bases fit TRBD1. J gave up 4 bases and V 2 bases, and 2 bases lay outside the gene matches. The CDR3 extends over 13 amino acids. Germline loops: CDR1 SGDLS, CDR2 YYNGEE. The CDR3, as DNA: TGTGCCAGCAGCGTCTCAGGGGGCTATGGCTACACCTTC. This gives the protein CASSVSGGYGYTF.

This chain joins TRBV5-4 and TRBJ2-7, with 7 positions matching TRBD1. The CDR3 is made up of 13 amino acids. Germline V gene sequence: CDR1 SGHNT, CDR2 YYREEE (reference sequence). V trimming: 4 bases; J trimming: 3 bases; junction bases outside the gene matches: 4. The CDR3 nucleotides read TGTGCCAGCAGCATCCGGGACAGCTACGAGCAGTACTTC. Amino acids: CASSIRDSYEQYF.

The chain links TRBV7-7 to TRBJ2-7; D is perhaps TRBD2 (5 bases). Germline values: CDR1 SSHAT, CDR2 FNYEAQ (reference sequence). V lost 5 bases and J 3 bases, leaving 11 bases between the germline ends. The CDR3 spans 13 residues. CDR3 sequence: CASSPREGYEQYF. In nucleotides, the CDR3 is TGTGCCAGCAGCCCCCGGGAAGGCTACGAGCAGTACTTC.

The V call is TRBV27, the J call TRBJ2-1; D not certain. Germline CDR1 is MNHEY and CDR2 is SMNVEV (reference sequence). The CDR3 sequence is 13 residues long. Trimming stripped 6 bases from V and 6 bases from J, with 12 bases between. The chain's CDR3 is CASRALMGNEQFF. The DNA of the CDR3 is TGTGCCAGCAGGGCGCTAATGGGCAATGAGCAGTTCTTC.

In DNA form, the CDR3 reads TGTGCCAGCAGCTCCCCAGGGGAGGGGAACACTGAAGCTTTCTTT. Protein sequence: CASSSPGEGNTEAFF. The chain has TRBV13 and TRBJ1-1; tentatively, D is TRBD1 (6 bases). This CDR3 has 15 amino acids. V dropped 4 bases and J dropped 1 base, with 13 bases sitting between them. The germline V gene has CDR1 PRHDT and CDR2 FYEKMQ (reference sequence).

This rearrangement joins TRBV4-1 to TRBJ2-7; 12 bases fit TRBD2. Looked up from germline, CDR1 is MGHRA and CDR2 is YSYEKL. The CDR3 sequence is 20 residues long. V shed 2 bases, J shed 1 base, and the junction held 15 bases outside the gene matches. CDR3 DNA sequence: TGCGCCAGCAGCCAAAGGTCGGCGCTAGCGGGAGGGCCCCGGTCCTACGAGCAGTACTTC. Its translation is CASSQRSALAGGPRSYEQYF.

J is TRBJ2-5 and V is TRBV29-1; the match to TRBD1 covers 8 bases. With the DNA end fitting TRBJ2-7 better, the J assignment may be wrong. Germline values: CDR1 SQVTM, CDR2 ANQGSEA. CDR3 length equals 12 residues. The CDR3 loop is CSARQGTYEQYF. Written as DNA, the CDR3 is TGCAGCGCAAGACAGGGGACCTACGAGCAGTACTTC.

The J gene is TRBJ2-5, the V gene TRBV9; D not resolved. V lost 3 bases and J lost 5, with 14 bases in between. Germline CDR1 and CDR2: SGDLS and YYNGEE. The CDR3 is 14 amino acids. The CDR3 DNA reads TGTGCCAGCAGCGCCGGCTGGGGTCTGGAGACCCAGTACTTC. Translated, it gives CASSAGWGLETQYF.

The CDR3 DNA is TGTGCCAGCAGTTCGACAGGGCGATCCCAAGAGACCCAGTACTTC. It encodes CASSSTGRSQETQYF. The genes are TRBV27 and TRBJ2-5; 7 nucleotides agree with TRBD1. The CDR3 spans 15 residues. Looked up from germline, CDR1 is MNHEY and CDR2 is SMNVEV (reference sequence). Unmatched junction bases numbered 6, after V lost 4 bases and J lost 1 base.

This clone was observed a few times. The CDR3 region is CASSNREAVNEQFF. Here the CDR3 DNA reads TGTGCCAGCAGCAACAGGGAGGCGGTCAATGAGCAGTTCTTC. The rearrangement links TRBV7-8 to TRBJ2-1; D might be TRBD1 or TRBD2, each matching 6 bases. CDR3 size: 14 residues. Germline V gene data show CDR1 as SGHVS and CDR2 as FQNEAQ. V was cut by 5 bases and J by 6 bases, with 14 bases left in between.

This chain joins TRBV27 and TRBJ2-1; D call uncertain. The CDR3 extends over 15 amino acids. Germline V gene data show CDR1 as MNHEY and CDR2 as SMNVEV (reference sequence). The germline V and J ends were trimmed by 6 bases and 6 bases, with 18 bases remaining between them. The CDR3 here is CASRSLEVDVNEQFF. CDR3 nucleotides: TGTGCCAGCAGATCCTTAGAGGTTGATGTCAATGAGCAGTTCTTC.

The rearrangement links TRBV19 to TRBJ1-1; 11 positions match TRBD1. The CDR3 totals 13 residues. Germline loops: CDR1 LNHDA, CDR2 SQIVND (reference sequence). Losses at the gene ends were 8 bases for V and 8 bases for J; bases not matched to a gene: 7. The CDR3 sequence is CASLDRGLWEAFF. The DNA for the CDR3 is TGTGCCAGTCTGGACAGGGGGCTTTGGGAAGCTTTCTTT.

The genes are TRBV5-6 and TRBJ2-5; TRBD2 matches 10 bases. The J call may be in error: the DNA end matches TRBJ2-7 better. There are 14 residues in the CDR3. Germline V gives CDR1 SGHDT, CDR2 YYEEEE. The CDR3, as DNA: TGTGCCAGCAGCCCGGAGACTAGCGGGTACGAGCAGTACTTC. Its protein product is CASSPETSGYEQYF.

The CDR3 nucleotides are TGTGCCAGCACCCCCGGACCGACCTATGGCTACACCTTC. Translation gives CASTPGPTYGYTF. The chain carries TRBV27 and TRBJ1-2; D remains unclear. The CDR3 is made up of 13 amino acids. Looked up from germline, CDR1 is MNHEY and CDR2 is SMNVEV (reference sequence). V was clipped by 7 bases and J by 4 bases, with 13 bases between them.

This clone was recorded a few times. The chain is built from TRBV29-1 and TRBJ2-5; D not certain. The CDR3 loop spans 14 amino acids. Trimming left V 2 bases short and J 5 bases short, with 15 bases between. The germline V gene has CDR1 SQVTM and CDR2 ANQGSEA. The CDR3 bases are TGCAGCGTTGAAAGCCACACGGACGGGGAGACCCAGTACTTC. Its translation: CSVESHTDGETQYF.

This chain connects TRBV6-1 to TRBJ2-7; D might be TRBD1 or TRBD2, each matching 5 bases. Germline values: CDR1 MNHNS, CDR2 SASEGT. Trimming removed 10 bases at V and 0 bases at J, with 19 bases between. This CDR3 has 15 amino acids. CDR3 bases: TGTGCCATCGAACCGGGACCTGGGAGCTCCTACGAGCAGTACTTC. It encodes CAIEPGPGSSYEQYF.

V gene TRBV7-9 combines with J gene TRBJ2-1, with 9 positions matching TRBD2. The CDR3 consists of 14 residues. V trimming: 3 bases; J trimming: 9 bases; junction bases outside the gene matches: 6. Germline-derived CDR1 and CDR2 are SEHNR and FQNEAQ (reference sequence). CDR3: CASSFGASGIEQFF. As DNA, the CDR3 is TGTGCCAGCAGCTTTGGGGCTAGCGGGATTGAGCAGTTCTTC.

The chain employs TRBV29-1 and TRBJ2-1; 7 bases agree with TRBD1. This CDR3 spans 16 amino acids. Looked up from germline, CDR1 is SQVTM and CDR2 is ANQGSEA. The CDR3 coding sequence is TGCAGTACAACAGGGGTCCCGGAGAGCTCCTACAATGAGCAGTTCTTC. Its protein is CSTTGVPESSYNEQFF.

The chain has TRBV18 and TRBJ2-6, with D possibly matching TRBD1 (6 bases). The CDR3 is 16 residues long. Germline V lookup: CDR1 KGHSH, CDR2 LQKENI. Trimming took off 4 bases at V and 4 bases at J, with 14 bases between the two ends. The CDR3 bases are TGTGCCAGCTCACTTAAACAGGGTTCGGGGGCCAACGTCCTGACTTTC. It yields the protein CASSLKQGSGANVLTF.